This T cell receptor beta chain was retrieved from a study of CD8+ T cells in alopecia areata. Study-level background: A regimen of oral tofacitinib, 5 to 10 mg twice daily, was given to treated patients.

Researchers gathered lesional scalp punch biopsies and peripheral blood from patients with alopecia areata. Cell sorting was applied to PBMCs, and CD4+ and CD8+ T cells were collected. The sequencing template was cDNA reverse transcribed from extracted RNA. Data came from immunoSEQ multiplex PCR; TCRdb stores just in-frame clones and leaves some out. The table lists some 150,000 clones, roughly 62% of them singletons. This CDR3 is built from 16 residues. V was clipped by 5 bases and J by 4 bases; unmatched bases: 11. From germline, CDR1 is SGHAT and CDR2 FQNNGV. This material consisted of CD4+ T cells sorted from blood, taken at week 0. The sequence derives from a human donor with alopecia areata. This chain joins TRBV11-2 and TRBJ1-3; 7 bases are a match to TRBD1. DNA of the CDR3: TGTGCCAGCAGCCCGCCGGGGGTGACAGGGGGAAACACCATATATTTT. Translation: CASSPPGVTGGNTIYF.